These 23 T cell receptor beta chains were all obtained from the same sample, sequenced in a study of blood T cells in healthy people across ages. Together with a sample-barcoded 5' primer, a J-beta primer mix was included in a second PCR lasting roughly 6 to 12 cycles. One entry per CDR3 protein, called by TCRdb with MiXCR from the 5' RACE reads. Of about 640,000 distinct CDR3 sequences in the sample, roughly 43% were seen once. Sequencing was done on a sample of blood. These receptor sequences come from an elderly man in good health.

This clonotype was seen repeatedly, ten times or more. This rearrangement joins TRBV7-2 to TRBJ2-1, with 7 nucleotides matching TRBD2. V shed 1 base and J 5 bases; nucleotides not matched to a gene: 5. The CDR3 loop spans 15 amino acids. The germline CDR1 and CDR2 sequences are SGHTA and FQGNSA. The CDR3 nucleotides read TGTGCCAGCAGCTTAGTGGGTACTAGCGACAATGAGCAGTTCTTC. It specifies CASSLVGTSDNEQFF.

The V call is TRBV19, the J call TRBJ2-1; 9 bases are shared with TRBD1. The V and J ends lost 0 bases and 9 bases, in that order; junction bases with no gene match: 9. This CDR3 contains 16 residues. Germline CDR1 is LNHDA and CDR2 is SQIVND (reference sequence). The CDR3 region has the DNA TGTGCCAGTAGTATAGATCTGGGACAGGGTCTGGGTGAGCAGTTCTTC. Translated: CASSIDLGQGLGEQFF.

This chain connects TRBV21-1 to TRBJ2-2; TRBD1 was called by the table and not checked on the DNA. TRBV21-1 constitutes a pseudogene. This CDR3 contains 19 residues. This CDR3 reads CASSKGRVPTPPNTGELFF. DNA of the CDR3: TGTGCCAGCAGCAAAGGTCGGGTTCCCACACCCCCAAACACCGGGGAGCTGTTTTTT.

V usage is TRBV21-1 and J usage is TRBJ2-3; the D call TRBD1 from the table was never checked on the DNA. TRBV21-1 constitutes a pseudogene. This CDR3 is 17 amino acids long. The CDR3 nucleotides read TGTGCCAGCAGCAAAGAAAGAAAGCGGGGGCGGGGAGATACGCAGTATTTT. Its translation: CASSKERKRGRGDTQYF.

This clonotype turned up a few times. V usage is TRBV6-2 or TRBV6-3 and J usage is TRBJ2-2; D not certain. The CDR3 has 13 residues. Germline V CDR1 and CDR2: MNHEY, SVGEGT. Trimming cost V 5 bases and J 8 bases, with 12 bases left between them. The CDR3 DNA follows: TGTGCCAGCAGTACCTCCCCGCTGGGGGAGCTGTTTTTT. This translates into CASSTSPLGELFF.

V usage is TRBV7-2 and J usage is TRBJ1-1; TRBD1 aligns across 7 bases. V shed 4 bases and J 1 base; nucleotides not matched to a gene: 3. The germline V gene encodes CDR1 SGHTA and CDR2 FQGNSA. The CDR3 runs to 14 residues. The CDR3 DNA reads as TGTGCCAGCAGCTGGGACAGAAAGAACACTGAAGCTTTCTTT. This encodes CASSWDRKNTEAFF. The entire variable domain, with the rest obtained from reference TRBV7-2 and TRBJ1-1, is as follows: GAGVSQSPSNKVTEKGKDVELRCDPISGHTALYWYRQSLGQGLEFLIYFQGNSAPDKSGLPSDRFSAERTGGSVSTLTIQRTQQEDSAVYLCASSWDRKNTEAFFGQGTRLTVV.

This chain uses TRBV5-1 with TRBJ2-3; 7 nucleotides agree with TRBD2. Losses at the gene ends were 0 bases for V and 0 bases for J; bases not matched to a gene: 13. Per germline, CDR1 SGHRS and CDR2 YFSETQ. This CDR3 region has 19 residues. The CDR3 is CASSLGMGGIAISTDTQYF. The CDR3 DNA reads as TGCGCCAGCAGCTTGGGTATGGGAGGGATCGCGATTAGCACAGATACGCAGTATTTT.

V usage is TRBV19 and J usage is TRBJ2-3, with a weak D call TRBD1 (7 bases). CDR1 is LNHDA, CDR2 SQIVND, per germline (reference sequence). The CDR3 is 15 residues long. Trimming stripped 6 bases from V and 3 bases from J, with 16 bases between. The CDR3 DNA reads TGTGCCAGTAGATATAGGAGGGGGCCTACAGATACGCAGTATTTT. Its translation is CASRYRRGPTDTQYF. The full variable domain, in which reference TRBV19 and TRBJ2-3 provide the parts outside the CDR3, is DGGITQSPKYLFRKEGQNVTLSCEQNLNHDAMYWYRQDPGQGLRLIYYSQIVNDFQKGDIAEGYSVSREKKESFPLTVTSAQKNPTAFYLCASRYRRGPTDTQYFGPGTRLTVL.

The chain carries TRBV14 and TRBJ2-1; 9 nucleotides line up with TRBD1. Germline V lookup: CDR1 SGHDN, CDR2 FVKESK. Trimming cost V 4 bases and J 10 bases; bases outside gene matches: 5. The CDR3 runs to 13 residues. CDR3 nucleotide sequence: TGTGCCAGCAGCCCGGGACAGGGCAGGGAGCAGTTCTTC. Translation: CASSPGQGREQFF.

V usage is TRBV14 and J usage is TRBJ1-2; D is ambiguous. Germline CDR1 reads SGHDN; CDR2 reads FVKESK. This CDR3 is built from 13 residues. V was pared by 0 bases and J by 7 bases, with 9 bases between. The DNA of the CDR3 is TGTGCCAGCAGCCAAGATCAGATCAGTGGCTACACCTTC. It codes for CASSQDQISGYTF.

The genes are TRBV6-2 or TRBV6-3 and TRBJ1-4; D not certain. V gave up 8 bases and J gave up 7 bases, with 14 bases separating them. Germline CDR1 reads MNHEY; CDR2 reads SVGEGT. The CDR3 sequence is 13 residues long. The CDR3 region has the DNA TGTGCCAGCGGCGATTCCTGGCGTGAAAAACTGTTTTTT. Its protein product is CASGDSWREKLFF.

The chain carries TRBV18 and TRBJ1-6, with 11 bases matching TRBD1. Losses at the gene ends were 3 bases for V and 9 bases for J; bases not matched to a gene: 13. Germline V gene data show CDR1 as KGHSH and CDR2 as LQKENI. This CDR3 has 18 residues. CDR3 nucleotide sequence: TGTGCCAGCTCACCCTTCGGACAGGGGGCTAGACAGAGTTCACCCCTCCACTTT. This gives the protein CASSPFGQGARQSSPLHF.

This chain connects TRBV3-1 to TRBJ1-2; a possible D gene is TRBD1 (6 bases). The CDR3 extends over 13 amino acids. V lost 3 bases and J lost 7, with 12 bases in between. CDR1 and CDR2 from the germline V gene are LGHDT and YNNKEL (reference sequence). CDR3 sequence (DNA): TGTGCCAGCAGCCATGGGGGGGCGAGTGGCTACACCTTC. It encodes CASSHGGASGYTF.

This chain links TRBV18 with TRBJ2-1; perhaps TRBD1 as D (6 bases). The DNA end lines up better with TRBJ2-7; the J call may be wrong. The germline V gene encodes CDR1 KGHSH and CDR2 LQKENI. This CDR3 contains 15 residues. This CDR3 is CASSPLDSSYNEQYF. The CDR3 DNA reads TGTGCCAGCTCACCACTGGACAGCTCCTACAATGAGCAGTACTTC.

The chain carries TRBV7-2 and TRBJ2-7, with D perhaps TRBD2 (7 bases). This CDR3 has 15 residues. CDR1 SGHTA and CDR2 FQGNSA come from the germline V gene. Trimming took off 3 bases at V and 0 bases at J, with 12 bases between the two ends. The CDR3 protein is CASSFGGGSSYEQYF. The CDR3 bases are TGTGCCAGCAGCTTCGGGGGCGGGAGCTCCTACGAGCAGTACTTC.

The chain combines TRBV2 with TRBJ1-2, with D possibly matching TRBD1 (5 bases). Between the trimmed V and J ends, which lost 7 bases and 1 base, there was a span of 13 bases. There are 14 residues in the CDR3. Germline V gives CDR1 SNHLY, CDR2 FYNNEI. The CDR3 here is CASIDSPNNYGYTF. As DNA, the CDR3 is TGTGCCAGCATCGACAGTCCAAATAACTATGGCTACACCTTC.

The CDR3, as DNA: TGTGCCAGCAGCTTGAATGGACAGGGTCGTAATTCACCCCTCCACTTT. Protein: CASSLNGQGRNSPLHF. The rearrangement joins TRBV7-9 to TRBJ1-6; 8 bases line up with TRBD1. Trimming removed 3 bases from V and 6 bases from J; junction bases left unmatched: 7. Germline CDR1 and CDR2: SEHNR and FQNEAQ (reference sequence). The CDR3 runs 16 residues.

The J gene is TRBJ2-4, the V gene TRBV12-3 or TRBV12-4; no firm D call. This CDR3 has 13 amino acids. Trimming shortened V by 4 bases and J by 2 bases, and 6 bases separated the two germline ends. The CDR3 DNA is TGTGCCAGCAGTTGGGGTTCCAAAAACATTCAGTACTTC. Residues: CASSWGSKNIQYF.

CDR3 coding DNA: TGCAGTGCTAGATCAACGGACCGTATGACGCAGTACTTC. Amino acids: CSARSTDRMTQYF. V is TRBV20-1 and J is TRBJ2-7; no firm D call. Germline-derived CDR1 and CDR2 are DFQATT and SNEGSKA (reference sequence). V lost 2 bases, J lost 9 bases, and 17 bases lay in between. CDR3 length equals 13 residues.

V gene TRBV7-2 combines with J gene TRBJ2-7; TRBD2 matches 8 bases. The germline V gene has CDR1 SGHTA and CDR2 FQGNSA. J was trimmed by 3 bases and V by 1 base; bases with no gene match: 8. This CDR3 has 16 amino acids. CDR3 DNA: TGTGCCAGCAGCTTAGAAGCGCTAGCGGGCCTCTACGAGCAGTACTTC. Its protein is CASSLEALAGLYEQYF.

This chain connects TRBV4-1 to TRBJ2-5; D is unresolved. Judging by the DNA end, TRBJ2-1 fits better; the J call may be wrong. Germline V gene sequence: CDR1 MGHRA, CDR2 YSYEKL. The CDR3 sequence is 15 residues long. The CDR3: CASSQPPGLEETQFF. CDR3 DNA: TGCGCCAGCAGCCAACCCCCCGGCTTAGAAGAGACCCAGTTCTTC.

This clonotype came up a few times. J is TRBJ1-5 and V is TRBV20-1; TRBD1 matches 10 bases. V lost 5 bases to trimming and J lost 2 bases; unmatched junction nucleotides: 3. CDR1 and CDR2 (germline): DFQATT, SNEGSKA (reference sequence). CDR3 size: 14 residues. CDR3 residues: CSAGTGDRNQPQHF. In nucleotides, the CDR3 is TGCAGTGCTGGGACAGGGGATCGCAATCAGCCCCAGCATTTT.

This rearrangement joins TRBV7-9 to TRBJ1-2, with D perhaps matching TRBD1 (5 bases). Trimming took off 3 bases at V and 4 bases at J, with 15 bases between the two ends. The CDR3 is 15 residues long. The germline V gene has CDR1 SEHNR and CDR2 FQNEAQ (reference sequence). As DNA, the CDR3 is TGTGCCAGCAGCTTGATTGTAGGGGAGGTCTATGGCTACACCTTC. Translated: CASSLIVGEVYGYTF.